Listed below are T cell receptor beta chains from one sample, sequenced in a study of T-cell reconstitution after alpha-beta-depleted transplantation in children. TCRdb recomputed calls from the PCR reads with MiXCR, one row per CDR3 protein. In the table there are about 140,000 distinct CDR3 sequences, roughly 8.8% of which are singletons. This sample comprised PBMCs, mostly from graft donor cells, obtained 180 days after TCRalphabeta/CD19-depleted stem cell transplant. These receptor sequences come from a female patient aged 2 to 10 who had a stem cell transplant for congenital amegakaryocytic thrombocytopenia, so the T cells may come from the graft donor. The CDR3 runs from the conserved cysteine through the conserved F or W. The D gene is left open where the match is weak. Rows give clone size only sometimes, using once, few, many, or a class for an expanded clone.

-	-	TRBV13	TRBJ2-3	TGTGCCAGCAGCTTAGAGGGTGACTTAGGCACAGATACGCAGTATTTT	CASSLEGDLGTDTQYF
TRBD1	many	TRBV4-1	TRBJ2-2	TGCGCCAGCAGCCGAGTGGGACAGCACACCGGGGAGCTGTTTTTT	CASSRVGQHTGELFF
TRBD1	many	TRBV20-1	TRBJ2-4	TGCAGTGCTGACTCGGGACAGATTATGTCCAAAAACATTCAGTACTTC	CSADSGQIMSKNIQYF
TRBD1	-	TRBV20-1	TRBJ2-2	TGCTGTGCTAGGCCTATGGGACAGGGGGGGCCCGGGGAGCTGTTTTTT	CCARPMGQGGPGELFF
-	many	TRBV10-2	TRBJ1-4	TGCGCCAGCAGTGAGCAAACCAAGGAAAAACTGTTTTTT	CASSEQTKEKLFF
-	many	TRBV12-3/TRBV12-4	TRBJ2-2	TGTGCCAGCAGTCTAAGAGGCCGGACCGGGGAGCTGTTTTTT	CASSLRGRTGELFF
TRBD1	many	TRBV20-1	TRBJ1-2	TGCAGTGCTCAAGGGACAGGCCCTGCTAACTATGGCTACACCTTC	CSAQGTGPANYGYTF
TRBD1	-	TRBV12-3/TRBV12-4	TRBJ2-7	TGTGCCAGCAGGAAGGGACAGTCCTACGAGCAGTACTTC	CASRKGQSYEQYF
TRBD1	many	TRBV20-1	TRBJ2-7	TGCAGTGCTCCGGGACAGTCCTACGAGCAGTACTTC	CSAPGQSYEQYF
-	-	TRBV15	TRBJ2-7	TGTGCCACCAGCAGAGCGTCCCACATATCCGAGCAGTACTTC	CATSRASHISEQYF
-	few	TRBV28	TRBJ1-5	TGTGCCAGCAGTTTCCCTGGATATAGCAATCAGCCCCAGCATTTT	CASSFPGYSNQPQHF
-	-	TRBV18	TRBJ2-7	TGTGCCAGCTCACCAGGCCGGTCCCCAGGGCAGTACTTC	CASSPGRSPGQYF
TRBD2	-	TRBV18	TRBJ2-5	TGTGCCAGCTCAGCCGGGACTAGCGGGAGTGAGACCCAGTACTTC	CASSAGTSGSETQYF
-	many	TRBV5-1	TRBJ2-2	TGCGCCAGCAGCTTGGTTGTCACCGGGGAGCTGTTTTTT	CASSLVVTGELFF
-	many	TRBV20-1	TRBJ2-4	TGCAGTGCTATTAAGGCGGCTAACCAAAACATTCAGTACTTC	CSAIKAANQNIQYF
-	many	TRBV20-1	TRBJ2-1	TGCAGTGCTAGAGGCCTAAGGGCAGAGCAGTTCTTC	CSARGLRAEQFF
-	many	TRBV3-1	TRBJ1-1	TGTGCCAGCAGCCAAGATCCGGGAATGAACACTGAAGCTTTCTTT	CASSQDPGMNTEAFF
TRBD2	few	TRBV18	TRBJ2-7	TGTGCCAGCTCACCTACGGGGACTACCGTCGAGCAGTACTTC	CASSPTGTTVEQYF
-	few	TRBV7-8	TRBJ2-7	TGTGCCAGCAGCTTAGGACCGTGGCAGCCAAATTCACCCTACGAGCAGTACTTC	CASSLGPWQPNSPYEQYF
TRBD1	many	TRBV20-1	TRBJ1-2	TGCAGTGCTTACCGGGACAGGGGCTATGGCTACACCTTC	CSAYRDRGYGYTF
TRBD2	-	TRBV4-3	TRBJ2-3	TGCGCCAGCAGCCAAGAAATGACCCGGGCTAGCGGTTACACAGATACGCAGTATTTT	CASSQEMTRASGYTDTQYF
-	-	TRBV29-1	TRBJ1-4	TGCAGCGTTGAAGATCCCAACGGGGGTGGAAAACTGTTTTTT	CSVEDPNGGGKLFF
TRBD1	-	TRBV29-1	TRBJ1-1	TGCAGCGCCATGGACAGGGGTTCGGCTGAAGCTTTCTTT	CSAMDRGSAEAFF
-	many	TRBV15	TRBJ2-7	TGTGCCACCAGCAGAACTCTAGTCCCCTACGAGCAGTACTTC	CATSRTLVPYEQYF
-	-	TRBV30	TRBJ1-5	TGTGCCTGGACATCAGGGGTTGATCAGCCCCAGCATTTT	CAWTSGVDQPQHF
-	-	TRBV12-3/TRBV12-4	TRBJ1-2	TGTGCCAGCAGTTTAGGACAGTCGTATGGCTACACCTTC	CASSLGQSYGYTF
TRBD1	many	TRBV2	TRBJ1-5	TGTGCCAGAGCGGGACAGCCCAATCAGCCCCAGCATTTT	CARAGQPNQPQHF
-	many	TRBV28	TRBJ2-1	TGTGCCAGCGGCTCAGGGGAAGGCCCCTACAATGAGCAGTTCTTC	CASGSGEGPYNEQFF
-	-	TRBV28	TRBJ1-2	TGTGCCAGCAGTTTTCGCCTTAGCTATGGCTACACCTTC	CASSFRLSYGYTF
TRBD1	few	TRBV7-9	TRBJ1-4	TGTGCCAGCAGCTCAGGGGGGACTAATGAAAAACTGTTTTTT	CASSSGGTNEKLFF
-	-	TRBV7-2	TRBJ2-1	TGTGCCAGCAGCTTCCCGACTGGATACAATGAGCAGTTCTTC	CASSFPTGYNEQFF